The rows below give T cell receptor beta chains drawn from one sample of a study of blood T cell repertoires in COVID-19. Assay: immunoSEQ multiplex PCR; the TCRdb copy retains only in-frame clones and omits some. The table shows 150,000 or so clones, with 82% occurring only once. Sequencing used peripheral blood. These receptors were collected from a woman in her 70s with acute or convalescent COVID-19. Both conserved end residues are part of each CDR3. The order of the fields is clone size, D gene, J gene, V gene, CDR3 protein, CDR3 DNA. The D gene is left open where the match is weak. The size entry is marked missing in some rows and otherwise reads once, few, many or a size class.

clone_size: -
d_call: TRBD2
j_call: TRBJ2-2
v_call: TRBV15
cdr3_aa: CATSRDYLAGGTTGELFF
cdr3_nt: TGTGCCACCAGCAGAGATTATCTCGCGGGGGGGACCACCGGGGAGCTGTTTTTT

clone_size: -
d_call: -
j_call: TRBJ1-4
v_call: TRBV5-4
cdr3_aa: CASSWGVNEKLFF
cdr3_nt: TGTGCCAGCAGCTGGGGAGTTAATGAAAAACTGTTTTTT

clone_size: few
d_call: -
j_call: TRBJ1-5
v_call: TRBV19
cdr3_aa: CASSDRLGVQPQHF
cdr3_nt: TGTGCCAGTAGTGACAGGCTCGGGGTTCAGCCCCAGCATTTT

clone_size: -
d_call: -
j_call: TRBJ1-6
v_call: TRBV6-5
cdr3_aa: CASSYETDYNSPLHF
cdr3_nt: TGTGCCAGCAGTTACGAGACAGATTATAATTCACCCCTCCACTTT

clone_size: -
d_call: -
j_call: TRBJ2-1
v_call: TRBV21-1
cdr3_aa: CASRLILKYNEQFF
cdr3_nt: TGTGCCAGCAGGTTAATACTGAAATACAATGAGCAGTTCTTC

clone_size: -
d_call: -
j_call: TRBJ1-6
v_call: TRBV7-2
cdr3_aa: CASSWANSPLHF
cdr3_nt: TGTGCCAGCTCCTGGGCGAATTCACCCCTCCACTTT

clone_size: -
d_call: -
j_call: TRBJ1-1
v_call: TRBV3-1/TRBV3-2
cdr3_aa: CASSARGNTEAFF
cdr3_nt: TGTGCCAGCAGCGCCCGAGGGAACACTGAAGCTTTCTTT

clone_size: -
d_call: -
j_call: TRBJ1-4
v_call: TRBV10-3
cdr3_aa: CAISGEQGSANEKLFF
cdr3_nt: TGTGCCATCAGTGGAGAACAGGGTTCGGCTAATGAAAAACTGTTTTTT

clone_size: -
d_call: TRBD2
j_call: TRBJ2-7
v_call: TRBV2
cdr3_aa: CASSVPSGREQYF
cdr3_nt: TGTGCCAGCAGTGTCCCTAGCGGGAGGGAGCAGTACTTC

clone_size: -
d_call: -
j_call: TRBJ2-3
v_call: TRBV19
cdr3_aa: CASAARSGVVSDLDTQYF
cdr3_nt: TGTGCCAGTGCGGCCAGGTCAGGAGTGGTATCGGACTTAGATACGCAGTATTTT

clone_size: -
d_call: -
j_call: TRBJ2-3
v_call: TRBV11-3
cdr3_aa: CASSFVAGTDTQYF
cdr3_nt: TGTGCCAGCAGCTTCGTGGCGGGCACAGATACGCAGTATTTT

clone_size: -
d_call: -
j_call: TRBJ2-7
v_call: TRBV6-5
cdr3_aa: CASIGVLSYEQYF
cdr3_nt: TGTGCCAGCATAGGGGTGCTAAGCTACGAGCAGTACTTC

clone_size: -
d_call: TRBD1
j_call: TRBJ1-5
v_call: TRBV19
cdr3_aa: CASSLQGNQPQHF
cdr3_nt: TGTGCCAGTAGTTTACAGGGGAATCAGCCCCAGCATTTT

clone_size: -
d_call: -
j_call: TRBJ1-1
v_call: TRBV29-1
cdr3_aa: CSVGAAGQAQAEAFF
cdr3_nt: TGCAGCGTGGGAGCTGCGGGGCAGGCGCAGGCTGAAGCTTTCTTT

clone_size: -
d_call: -
j_call: TRBJ2-7
v_call: TRBV7-9
cdr3_aa: CASRQTGFEQYF
cdr3_nt: TGTGCCAGTAGGCAAACGGGATTCGAGCAGTACTTC

clone_size: -
d_call: -
j_call: TRBJ2-7
v_call: TRBV23-1
cdr3_aa: CASRGVPGDYEQYF
cdr3_nt: TGCGCCAGCAGGGGTGTTCCAGGGGACTACGAGCAGTACTTC

clone_size: once
d_call: -
j_call: TRBJ2-3
v_call: TRBV6-2/TRBV6-3
cdr3_aa: CASSRVGIRTDTQYF
cdr3_nt: TGTGCCAGCAGTAGGGTCGGGATCCGCACAGATACGCAGTATTTT

clone_size: -
d_call: -
j_call: TRBJ1-6
v_call: TRBV19
cdr3_aa: CASRLQGINNSPLHF
cdr3_nt: TGTGCCAGTAGATTGCAGGGGATCAATAATTCACCCCTCCACTTT